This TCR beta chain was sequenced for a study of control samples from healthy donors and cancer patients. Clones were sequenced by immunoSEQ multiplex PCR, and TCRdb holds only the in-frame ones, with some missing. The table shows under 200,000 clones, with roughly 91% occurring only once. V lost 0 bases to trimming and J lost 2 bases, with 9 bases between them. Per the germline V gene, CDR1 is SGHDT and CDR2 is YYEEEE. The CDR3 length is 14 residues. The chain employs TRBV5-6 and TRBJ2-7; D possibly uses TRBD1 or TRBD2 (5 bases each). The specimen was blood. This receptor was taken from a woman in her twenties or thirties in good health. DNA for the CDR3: TGTGCCAGCAGCTTGGGGGGGTCCCCCTACGAGCAGTACTTC. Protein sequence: CASSLGGSPYEQYF.